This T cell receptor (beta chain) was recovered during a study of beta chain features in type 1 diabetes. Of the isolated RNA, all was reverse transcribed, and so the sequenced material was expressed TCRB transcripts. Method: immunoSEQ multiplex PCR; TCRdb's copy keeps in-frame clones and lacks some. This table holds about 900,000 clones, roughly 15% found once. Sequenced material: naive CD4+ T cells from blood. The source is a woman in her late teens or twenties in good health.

The CDR3 DNA follows: TGTGCCAGCAGTGAATCGGACGGCCGCAATGAGCAGTTCTTC. Its translation is CASSESDGRNEQFF. The rearrangement uses TRBV2 and TRBJ2-1, with D hard to call. Germline CDR1 reads SNHLY; CDR2 reads FYNNEI. The CDR3 covers 14 residues. The ends were cut back, 2 bases at V and 6 bases at J, with 11 bases in the middle.